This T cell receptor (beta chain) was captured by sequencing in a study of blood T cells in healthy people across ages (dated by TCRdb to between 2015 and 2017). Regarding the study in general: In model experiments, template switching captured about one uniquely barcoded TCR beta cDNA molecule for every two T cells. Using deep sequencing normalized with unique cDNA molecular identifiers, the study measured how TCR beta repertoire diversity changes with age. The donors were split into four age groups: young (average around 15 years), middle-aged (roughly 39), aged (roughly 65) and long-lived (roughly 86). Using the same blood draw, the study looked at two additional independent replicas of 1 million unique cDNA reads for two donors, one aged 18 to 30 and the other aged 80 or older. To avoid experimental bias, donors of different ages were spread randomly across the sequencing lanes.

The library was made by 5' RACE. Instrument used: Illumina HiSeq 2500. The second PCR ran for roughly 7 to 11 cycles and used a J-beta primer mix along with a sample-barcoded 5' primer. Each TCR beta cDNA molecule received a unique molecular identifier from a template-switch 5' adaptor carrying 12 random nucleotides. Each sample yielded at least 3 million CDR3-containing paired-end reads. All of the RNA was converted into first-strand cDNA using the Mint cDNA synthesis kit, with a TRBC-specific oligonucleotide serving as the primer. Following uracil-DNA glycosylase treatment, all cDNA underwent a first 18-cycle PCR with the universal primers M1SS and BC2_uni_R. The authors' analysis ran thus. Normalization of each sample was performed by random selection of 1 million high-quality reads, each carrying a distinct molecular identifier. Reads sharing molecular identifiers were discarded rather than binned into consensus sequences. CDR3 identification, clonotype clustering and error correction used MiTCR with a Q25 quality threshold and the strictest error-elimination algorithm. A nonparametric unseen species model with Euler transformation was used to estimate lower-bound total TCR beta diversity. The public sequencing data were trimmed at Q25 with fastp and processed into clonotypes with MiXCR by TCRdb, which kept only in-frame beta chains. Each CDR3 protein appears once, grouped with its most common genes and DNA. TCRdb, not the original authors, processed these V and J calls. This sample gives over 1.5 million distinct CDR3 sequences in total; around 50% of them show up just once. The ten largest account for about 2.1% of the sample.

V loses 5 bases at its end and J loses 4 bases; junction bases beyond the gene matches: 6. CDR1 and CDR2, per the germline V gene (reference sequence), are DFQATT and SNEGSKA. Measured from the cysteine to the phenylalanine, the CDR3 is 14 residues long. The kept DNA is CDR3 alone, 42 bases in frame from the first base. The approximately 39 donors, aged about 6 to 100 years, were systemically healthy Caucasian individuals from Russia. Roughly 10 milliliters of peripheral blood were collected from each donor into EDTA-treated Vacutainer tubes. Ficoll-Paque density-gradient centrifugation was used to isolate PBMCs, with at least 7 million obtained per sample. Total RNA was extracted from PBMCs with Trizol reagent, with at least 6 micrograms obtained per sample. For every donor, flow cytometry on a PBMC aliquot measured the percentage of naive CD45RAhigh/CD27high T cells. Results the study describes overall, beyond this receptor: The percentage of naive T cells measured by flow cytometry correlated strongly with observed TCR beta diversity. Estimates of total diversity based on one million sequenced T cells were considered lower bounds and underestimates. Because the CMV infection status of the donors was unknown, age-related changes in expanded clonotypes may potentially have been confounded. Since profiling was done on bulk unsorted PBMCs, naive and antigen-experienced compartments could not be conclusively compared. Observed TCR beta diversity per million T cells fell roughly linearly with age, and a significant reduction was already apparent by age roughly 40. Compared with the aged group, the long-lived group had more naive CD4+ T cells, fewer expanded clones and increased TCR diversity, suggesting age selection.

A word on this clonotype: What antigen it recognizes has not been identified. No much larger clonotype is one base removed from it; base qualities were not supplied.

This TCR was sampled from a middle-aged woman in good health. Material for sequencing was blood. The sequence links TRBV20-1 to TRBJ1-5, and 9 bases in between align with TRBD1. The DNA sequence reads TGCAGTGCTGTCGGGACAGGGTGGAATCAGCCCCAGCATTTT. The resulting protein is CSAVGTGWNQPQHF.